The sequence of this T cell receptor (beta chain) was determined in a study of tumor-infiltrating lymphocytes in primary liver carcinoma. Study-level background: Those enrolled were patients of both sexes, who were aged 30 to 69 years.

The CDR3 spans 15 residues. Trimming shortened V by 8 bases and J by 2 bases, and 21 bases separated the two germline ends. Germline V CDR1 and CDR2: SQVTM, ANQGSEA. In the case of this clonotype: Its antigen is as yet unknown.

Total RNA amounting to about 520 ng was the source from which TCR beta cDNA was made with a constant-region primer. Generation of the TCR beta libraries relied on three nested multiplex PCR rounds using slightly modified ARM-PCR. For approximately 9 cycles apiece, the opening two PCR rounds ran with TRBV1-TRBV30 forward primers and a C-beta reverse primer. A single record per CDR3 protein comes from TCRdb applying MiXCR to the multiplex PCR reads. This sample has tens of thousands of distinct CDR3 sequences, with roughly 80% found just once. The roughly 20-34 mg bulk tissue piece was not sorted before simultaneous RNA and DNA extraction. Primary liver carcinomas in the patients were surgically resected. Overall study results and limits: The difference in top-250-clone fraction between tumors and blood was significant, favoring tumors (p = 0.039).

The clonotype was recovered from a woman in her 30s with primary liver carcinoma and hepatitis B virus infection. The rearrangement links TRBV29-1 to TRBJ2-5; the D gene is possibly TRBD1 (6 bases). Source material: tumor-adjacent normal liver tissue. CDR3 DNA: TGCAGCCTGGGATCGTGGGGAACAGGGCAAGAGACCCAGTACTTC. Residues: CSLGSWGTGQETQYF.